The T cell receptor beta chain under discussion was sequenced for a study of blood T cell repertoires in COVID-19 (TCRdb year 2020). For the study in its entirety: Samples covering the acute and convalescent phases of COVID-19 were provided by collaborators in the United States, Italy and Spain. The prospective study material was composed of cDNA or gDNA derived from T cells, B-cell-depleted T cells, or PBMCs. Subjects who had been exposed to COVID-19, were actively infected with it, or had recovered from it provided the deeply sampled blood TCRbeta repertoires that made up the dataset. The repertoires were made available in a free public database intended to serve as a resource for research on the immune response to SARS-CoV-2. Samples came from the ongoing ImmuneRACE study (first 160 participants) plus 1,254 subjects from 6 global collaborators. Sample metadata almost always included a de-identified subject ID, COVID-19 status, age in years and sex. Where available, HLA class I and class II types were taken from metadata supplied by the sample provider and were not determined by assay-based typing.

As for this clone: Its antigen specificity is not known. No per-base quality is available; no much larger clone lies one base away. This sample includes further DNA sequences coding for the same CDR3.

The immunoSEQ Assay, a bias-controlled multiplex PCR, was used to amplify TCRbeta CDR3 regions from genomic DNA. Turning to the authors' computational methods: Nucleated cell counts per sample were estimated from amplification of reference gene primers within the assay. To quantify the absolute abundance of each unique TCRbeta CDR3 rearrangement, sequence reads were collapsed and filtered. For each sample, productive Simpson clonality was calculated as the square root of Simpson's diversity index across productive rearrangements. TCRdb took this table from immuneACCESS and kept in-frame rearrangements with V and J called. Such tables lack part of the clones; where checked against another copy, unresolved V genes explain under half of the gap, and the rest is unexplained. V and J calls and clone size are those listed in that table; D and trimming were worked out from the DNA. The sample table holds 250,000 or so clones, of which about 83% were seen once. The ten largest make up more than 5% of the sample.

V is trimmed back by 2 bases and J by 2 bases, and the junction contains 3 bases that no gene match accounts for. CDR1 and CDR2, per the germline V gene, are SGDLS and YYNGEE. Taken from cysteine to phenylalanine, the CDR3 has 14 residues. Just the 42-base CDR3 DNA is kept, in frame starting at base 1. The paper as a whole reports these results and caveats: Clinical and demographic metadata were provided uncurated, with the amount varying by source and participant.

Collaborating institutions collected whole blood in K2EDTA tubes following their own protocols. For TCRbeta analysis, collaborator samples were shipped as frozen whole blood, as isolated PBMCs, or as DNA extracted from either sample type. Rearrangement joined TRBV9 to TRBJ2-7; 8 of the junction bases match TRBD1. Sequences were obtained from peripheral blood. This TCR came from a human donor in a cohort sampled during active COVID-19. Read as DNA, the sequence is TGTGCCAGCAGCGTGACAGGGGACCCCTACGAGCAGTACTTC. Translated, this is CASSVTGDPYEQYF. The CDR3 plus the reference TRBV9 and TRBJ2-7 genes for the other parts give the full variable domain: DSGVTQTPKHLITATGQRVTLRCSPRSGDLSVYWYQQSLDQGLQFLIQYYNGEERAKGNILERFSAQQFPDLHSELNLSSLELGDSALYFCASSVTGDPYEQYFGPGTRLTVT.